The sample holds a few counts of the clone carrying this T cell receptor beta chain. The sample comes from a study of patients and donors after allogeneic stem cell transplantation. Looked up from germline, CDR1 is MDHEN and CDR2 is SYDVKM. V was pared by 7 bases and J by 7 bases, with 14 bases between. The CDR3 length is 14 residues. TCRdb fed the RT-PCR reads into MiXCR, producing one record per CDR3 protein. The sample yields tens of thousands of distinct CDR3 sequences, around 49% seen once. The chain employs TRBV28 and TRBJ1-6; D is possibly TRBD1 (5 bases). Sequences were obtained from blood, either unsorted or a sorted T cell fraction (not recorded which). The receptor was derived from a human donor who was either an allogeneic HSCT recipient or a stem cell or donor lymphocyte infusion donor (not recorded which). It is not recorded whose cells these are; they may come from a transplant donor. CDR3 DNA: TGTGCCAGCACCCTATGGGGGGGGAATTCACCCCTCCACTTT. It yields the protein CASTLWGGNSPLHF.